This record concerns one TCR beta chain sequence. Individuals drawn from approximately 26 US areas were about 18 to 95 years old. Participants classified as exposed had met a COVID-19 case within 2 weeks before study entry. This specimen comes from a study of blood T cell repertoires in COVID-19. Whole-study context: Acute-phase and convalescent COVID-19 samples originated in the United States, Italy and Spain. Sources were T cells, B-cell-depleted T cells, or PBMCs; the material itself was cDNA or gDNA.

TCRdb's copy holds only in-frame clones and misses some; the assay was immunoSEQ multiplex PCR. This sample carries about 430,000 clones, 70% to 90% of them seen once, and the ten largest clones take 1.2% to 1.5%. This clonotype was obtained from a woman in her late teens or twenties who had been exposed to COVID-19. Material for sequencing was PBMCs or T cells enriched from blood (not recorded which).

Here the CDR3 reads CASSLNPGLADNEQFF. DNA for the CDR3: TGTGCCAGCAGCCTAAACCCGGGACTAGCGGACAATGAGCAGTTCTTC. The chain recombines TRBV7-3 with TRBJ2-1; TRBD2 matches 11 bases. The V gene's germline CDR1 is SGHTA and CDR2 FQGTGA. The CDR3 contains 16 residues. After removal of 5 bases from V and 5 bases from J, the junction contained 8 bases not matched to a gene.